Detailed here is one TCR beta chain. These data belong to a study of blood T cell repertoires in COVID-19. As for the study in general: Acute and convalescent COVID-19 samples came from the United States, Italy and Spain. Sources were T cells, B-cell-depleted T cells, or PBMCs; the material itself was cDNA or gDNA.

CDR1 LNHDA and CDR2 SQIVND come from the germline V gene (reference sequence). The CDR3 sequence is 18 residues long. With 2 bases removed from V and 0 bases from J, the gap between germline ends came to 19 bases. Those enrolled in Seattle joined during active infection and were followed longitudinally afterward. Source study methods: Quantification of nucleated cells was approximated via reference gene primer amplification. Profiled with immunoSEQ multiplex PCR; TCRdb holds only in-frame clones, not every one. The V and J calls and clone size come from that table; D and trimming were worked out from the DNA. The sample has 330,000 or so clones, approximately 89% seen once; the top ten hold roughly 4%.

Input material: peripheral blood. The chain has TRBV19 and TRBJ1-2, with a weak D call TRBD1 (6 bases). The sequence was collected from a woman aged 60-75 years with COVID-19, enrolled during active disease. The CDR3 sequence: CASSIKDSLLTTNYGYTF. The CDR3 coding sequence is TGTGCCAGTAGTATAAAGGACAGCCTTTTAACCACTAACTATGGCTACACCTTC.